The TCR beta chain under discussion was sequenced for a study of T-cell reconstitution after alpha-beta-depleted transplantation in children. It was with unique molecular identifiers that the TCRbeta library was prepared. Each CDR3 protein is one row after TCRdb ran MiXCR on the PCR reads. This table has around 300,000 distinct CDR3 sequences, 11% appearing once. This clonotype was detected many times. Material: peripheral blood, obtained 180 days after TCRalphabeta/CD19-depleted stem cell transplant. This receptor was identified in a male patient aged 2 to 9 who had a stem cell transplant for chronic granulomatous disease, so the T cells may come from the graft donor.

CDR3 nucleotide sequence: TGCAGTGCTATTTCTAGCGGGAGTCCCCACGAGCAGTACTTC. Protein sequence: CSAISSGSPHEQYF. The chain is built from TRBV20-1 and TRBJ2-7; 10 positions match TRBD2. J lost 5 bases, V lost 4 bases, and 8 bases had no gene match. The CDR3 runs to 14 residues. CDR1 and CDR2 from the germline V gene are DFQATT and SNEGSKA (reference sequence).